The clone carrying this TCR beta chain occurred a few times. Its antigen is undetermined. Germline assignment: CDR1 SGHKS and CDR2 YYEKEE (reference sequence). Trimming removed 4 bases from V and 7 bases from J; junction bases left unmatched: 8. This CDR3 region has 15 residues. This specimen belongs to a study of blood T cells in healthy people across ages. Findings and caveats of the study: Possibly, changes in expanded clonotypes were confounded because donor CMV status was unknown.

Researchers collected about 9.1 milliliters of peripheral blood from every single donor. Using a J-beta primer mix together with a sample-barcoded 5' primer, a second PCR was run for roughly 6 to 11 cycles. A single record per CDR3 protein comes from TCRdb applying MiXCR to the 5' RACE reads. Among approximately 780,000 distinct CDR3 sequences listed, 20% to 30% were seen once. The data were also submitted as part of a second study, on T cells of mothers and their children.

Sequencing used blood. This clonotype was obtained from a boy younger than 18 in good health. The chain combines TRBV5-5 with TRBJ1-4; TRBD1 matches at 9 bases. The CDR3 region is CASSAPGQGSEKLFF. The DNA of the CDR3 is TGTGCCAGCAGCGCGCCGGGACAGGGTAGTGAAAAACTGTTTTTT.